This entry describes one T cell receptor beta chain. This sample was taken from a study of shared clonotypes between healthy human individuals. Study overall: Participating donors consisted of a couple of women and three men aged 18 to 49.

Sorted-subset replicate PCR reactions contained 200 to 250 ng DNA, corresponding to approximately 30,000 T cell genomes. Assay: immunoSEQ multiplex PCR; the TCRdb copy retains only in-frame clones and omits some. The sample holds 2 million to 2.5 million clones; 90% to 97% are singletons and the top ten take roughly 0.13%. CDR3 length equals 15 residues. V trimming: 5 bases; J trimming: 4 bases; junction bases outside the gene matches: 10. CDR1 and CDR2 from the germline V gene are SNHLY and FYNNEI. The sequenced sample was naive CD4+ T cells sorted from blood. The subset is: CD45RA+ positively selected. The clonotype was recovered from a man younger than 35 in good health. The chain combines TRBV2 with TRBJ1-1; 7 positions agree with TRBD1. This CDR3 is CASSSEGAGVTEAFF. The DNA of the CDR3 is TGTGCCAGCAGTTCGGAGGGGGCCGGGGTCACTGAAGCTTTCTTT. Supplemented by reference TRBV2 and TRBJ1-1, the full variable domain reads EPEVTQTPSHQVTQMGQEVILRCVPISNHLYFYWYRQILGQKVEFLVSFYNNEISEKSEIFDDQFSVERPDGSNFTLKIRSTKLEDSAMYFCASSSEGAGVTEAFFGQGTRLTVV.